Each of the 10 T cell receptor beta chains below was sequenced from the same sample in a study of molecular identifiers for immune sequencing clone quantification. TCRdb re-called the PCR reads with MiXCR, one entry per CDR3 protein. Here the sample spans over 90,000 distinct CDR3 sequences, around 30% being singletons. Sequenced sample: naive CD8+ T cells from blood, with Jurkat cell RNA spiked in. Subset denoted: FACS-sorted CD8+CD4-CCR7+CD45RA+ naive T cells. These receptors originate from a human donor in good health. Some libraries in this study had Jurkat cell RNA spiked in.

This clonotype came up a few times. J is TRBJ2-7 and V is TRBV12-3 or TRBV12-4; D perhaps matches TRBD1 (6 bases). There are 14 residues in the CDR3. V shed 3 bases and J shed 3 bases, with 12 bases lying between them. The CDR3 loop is CASSFGQGSYEQYF. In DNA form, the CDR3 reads TGTGCCAGCAGTTTCGGGCAGGGGAGCTACGAGCAGTACTTC.

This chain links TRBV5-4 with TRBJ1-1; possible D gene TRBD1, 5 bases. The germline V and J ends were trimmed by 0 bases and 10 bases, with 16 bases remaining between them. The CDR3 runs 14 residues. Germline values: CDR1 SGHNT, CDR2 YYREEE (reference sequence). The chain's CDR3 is CASSLGGQHRTAFF. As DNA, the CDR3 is TGTGCCAGCAGCTTGGGCGGACAACACCGGACAGCTTTCTTT.

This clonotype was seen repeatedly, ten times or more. The CDR3 region is CASSLGGDKYYEQYF. The CDR3 DNA reads as TGTGCCAGCAGCTTGGGCGGGGACAAGTACTACGAGCAGTACTTC. The V call is TRBV5-6, the J call TRBJ2-7, with D perhaps being TRBD1 or TRBD2 (6 bases each). The V gene lost 0 bases and the J gene lost 3 bases, with 13 bases spanning the gap. CDR1 SGHDT and CDR2 YYEEEE come from the germline V gene. The CDR3 consists of 15 residues.

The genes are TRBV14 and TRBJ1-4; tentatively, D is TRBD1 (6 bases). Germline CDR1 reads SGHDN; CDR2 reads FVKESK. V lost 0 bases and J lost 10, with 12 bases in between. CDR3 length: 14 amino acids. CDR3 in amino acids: CASSQDYRAAKLFF. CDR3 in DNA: TGTGCCAGCAGCCAAGATTACAGGGCGGCAAAACTGTTTTTT.

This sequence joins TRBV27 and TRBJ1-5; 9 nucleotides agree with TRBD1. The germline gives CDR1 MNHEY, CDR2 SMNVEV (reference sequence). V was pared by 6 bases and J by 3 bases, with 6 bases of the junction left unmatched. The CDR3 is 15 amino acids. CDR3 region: CASRPDRGYNQPQHF. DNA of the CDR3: TGTGCCAGCAGGCCGGACAGGGGTTACAATCAGCCCCAGCATTTT.

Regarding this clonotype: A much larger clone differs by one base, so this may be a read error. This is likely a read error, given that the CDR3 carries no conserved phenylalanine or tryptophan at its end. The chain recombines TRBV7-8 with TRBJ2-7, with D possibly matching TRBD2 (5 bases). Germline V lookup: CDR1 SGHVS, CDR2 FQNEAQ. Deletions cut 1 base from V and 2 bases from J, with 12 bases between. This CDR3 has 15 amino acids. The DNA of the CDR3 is TGTGCCAGCAGCTTAGTGAGCGGACCAACCTACGAGCAGTACTCC. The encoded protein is CASSLVSGPTYEQYS.

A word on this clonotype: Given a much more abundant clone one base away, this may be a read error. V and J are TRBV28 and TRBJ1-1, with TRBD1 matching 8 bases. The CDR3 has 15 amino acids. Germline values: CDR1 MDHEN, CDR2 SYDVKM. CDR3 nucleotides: TGTGCCAGCAGTTTGACCATAGGACAGGGAGCTGAAGCTATCTTT. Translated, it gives CASSLTIGQGAEAIF.

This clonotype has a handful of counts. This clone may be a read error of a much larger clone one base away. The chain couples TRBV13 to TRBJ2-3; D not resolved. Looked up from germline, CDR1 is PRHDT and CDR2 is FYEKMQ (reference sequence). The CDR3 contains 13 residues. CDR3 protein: CASSLGSTDTLYF. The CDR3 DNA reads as TGTGCCAGCAGCTTAGGTAGCACAGATACGCTGTATTTT.

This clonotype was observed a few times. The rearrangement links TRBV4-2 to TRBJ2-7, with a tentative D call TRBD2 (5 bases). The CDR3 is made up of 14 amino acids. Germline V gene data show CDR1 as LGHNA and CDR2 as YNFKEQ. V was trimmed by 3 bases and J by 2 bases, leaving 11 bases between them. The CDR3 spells CASSQTGLAYEQYF. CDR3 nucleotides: TGTGCCAGCAGCCAGACGGGATTGGCCTACGAGCAGTACTTC.

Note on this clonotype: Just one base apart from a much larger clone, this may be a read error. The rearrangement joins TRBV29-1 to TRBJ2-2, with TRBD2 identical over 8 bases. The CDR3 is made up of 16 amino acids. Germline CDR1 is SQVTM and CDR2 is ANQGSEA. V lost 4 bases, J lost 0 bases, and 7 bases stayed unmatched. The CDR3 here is CSVVIAGMANTGELFF. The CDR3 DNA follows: TGCAGCGTTGTGATAGCGGGAATGGCGAACACCGGGGAGCTGTTTTTT.